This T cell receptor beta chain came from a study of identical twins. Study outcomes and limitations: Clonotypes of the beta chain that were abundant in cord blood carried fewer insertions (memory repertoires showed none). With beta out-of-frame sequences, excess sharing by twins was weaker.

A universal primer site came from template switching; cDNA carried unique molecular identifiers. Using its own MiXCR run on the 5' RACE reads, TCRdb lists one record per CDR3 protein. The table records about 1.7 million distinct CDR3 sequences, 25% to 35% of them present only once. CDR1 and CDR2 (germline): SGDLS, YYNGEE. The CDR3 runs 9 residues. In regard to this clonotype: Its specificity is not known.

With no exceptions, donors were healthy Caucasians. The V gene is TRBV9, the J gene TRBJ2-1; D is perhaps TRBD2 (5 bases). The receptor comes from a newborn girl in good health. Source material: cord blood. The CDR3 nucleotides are TGTGACAGACCGGACTGGGGGTTCTTC. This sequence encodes CDRPDWGFF.